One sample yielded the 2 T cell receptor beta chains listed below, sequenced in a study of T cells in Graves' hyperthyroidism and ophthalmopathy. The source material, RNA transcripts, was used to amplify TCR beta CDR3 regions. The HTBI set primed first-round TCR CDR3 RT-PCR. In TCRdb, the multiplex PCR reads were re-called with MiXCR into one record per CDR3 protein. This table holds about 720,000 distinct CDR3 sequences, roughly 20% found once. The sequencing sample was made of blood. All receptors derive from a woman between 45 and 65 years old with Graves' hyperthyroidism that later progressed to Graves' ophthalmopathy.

CDR3 coding DNA: TGTGCCACCAGCAGTTGGAACACTGAAGCTTTCTTT. It codes for CATSSWNTEAFF. The chain carries TRBV15 and TRBJ1-1; D is ambiguous. Germline V CDR1 and CDR2: LNHNV, YYDKDF (reference sequence). The CDR3 covers 12 residues. Trimming shortened V by 3 bases and J by 1 base, and 3 bases separated the two germline ends.

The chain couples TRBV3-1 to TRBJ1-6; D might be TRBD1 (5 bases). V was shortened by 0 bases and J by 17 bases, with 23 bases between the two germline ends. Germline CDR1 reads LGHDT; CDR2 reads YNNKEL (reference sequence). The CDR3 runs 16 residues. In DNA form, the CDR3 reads TGTGCCAGCAGCCAAGAATTTCGGCAGGGTATAGACCGGTTCCACTTT. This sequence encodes CASSQEFRQGIDRFHF.